Listed here are 23 T cell receptor beta chains from one sample, sequenced in a study of CD8 T cells in Susac syndrome (dated by TCRdb to the late 2010s). Library creation used the immunoSEQ multiplex PCR assay. RNA was extracted with the RNeasy kit and roughly 0.5 to 1 ug was reverse transcribed using random hexamers. TCRdb applied fastp at Q25 and MiXCR to the public reads, then kept only in-frame beta chains. Rows matching on CDR3 protein sequence are summarized as one entry with the most common DNA and genes. The sample table contains 150,000 to 200,000 distinct CDR3 sequences; only one count was recorded for approximately 96% of them. The top ten clones comprise 0.15% to 0.2% of the sample. The sample comprised CD8+ T cells from PBMCs. These TCRs come from a human donor with multiple sclerosis.

This clonotype came up once. The chain carries TRBV20-1 and TRBJ2-7; D is possibly TRBD1 (6 bases). CDR1 and CDR2 from the germline V gene are DFQATT and SNEGSKA (reference sequence). The CDR3 consists of 15 residues. V gave up 2 bases and J gave up 2 bases, with 16 bases separating them. Here the CDR3 reads CSARPSGTLTYEQYF. CDR3 sequence (DNA): TGCAGTGCTAGACCCTCCGGGACACTAACCTACGAGCAGTACTTC.

The chain has TRBV28 and TRBJ1-5, with TRBD1 as a possible D gene (5 bases). Germline loops: CDR1 MDHEN, CDR2 SYDVKM. The V end lost 4 bases, the J end lost 7 bases, and 14 bases lay between the germline ends. The CDR3 runs to 14 residues. The CDR3 loop reads CASSYSPGSQPQHF. CDR3 sequence (DNA): TGTGCCAGCAGTTACTCGCCAGGGTCCCAGCCCCAGCATTTT. The full variable domain, with the rest looked up from reference TRBV28 and TRBJ1-5, is DVKVTQSSRYLVKRTGEKVFLECVQDMDHENMFWYRQDPGLGLRLIYFSYDVKMKEKGDIPEGYSVSREKKERFSLILESASTNQTSMYLCASSYSPGSQPQHFGDGTRLSIL.

The rearrangement uses TRBV20-1 and TRBJ2-7, with D possibly being TRBD1 or TRBD2 (5 bases each). Per the germline V gene, CDR1 is DFQATT and CDR2 is SNEGSKA (reference sequence). The CDR3 is made up of 13 amino acids. V was clipped by 1 base and J by 6 bases, with 13 bases between them. CDR3 loop: CSARAPRGAEQYF. The CDR3 nucleotides read TGCAGTGCTAGAGCTCCTAGAGGGGCCGAGCAGTACTTC.

The rearrangement links TRBV29-1 to TRBJ2-1, with D tentatively TRBD2 (5 bases). This CDR3 spans 13 amino acids. The V and J ends lost 8 bases and 7 bases respectively, with 18 bases between them. The germline V gene encodes CDR1 SQVTM and CDR2 ANQGSEA. CDR3 sequence reads: CSPLGLDKNEQFF. The CDR3 nucleotides are TGCAGCCCCCTTGGACTGGATAAGAATGAGCAGTTCTTC.

The table lists this clonotype with a count of one. The rearrangement links TRBV12-5 to TRBJ2-3; D not resolved. V was clipped by 6 bases and J by 5 bases, with 24 bases between them. The CDR3 spans 17 residues. Germline assignment: CDR1 LGHNT and CDR2 FRNRAP. CDR3 region: CASGLSMLRRHQDTQYF. The CDR3 coding sequence is TGTGCTAGTGGCCTTTCTATGTTGCGAAGACATCAAGATACGCAGTATTTT.

CDR3 sequence: CASSQGRTNEQFF. For the CDR3, the DNA is TGTGCCAGCAGCCAAGGCAGGACAAATGAGCAGTTCTTC. The chain employs TRBV14 and TRBJ2-1, with TRBD1 as a possible D gene (5 bases). This CDR3 comprises 13 residues. Per the germline V gene, CDR1 is SGHDN and CDR2 is FVKESK. V shed 1 base and J shed 7 bases, with 8 bases lying between them.

CDR3 sequence: CASSWAWYGYTF. The CDR3 DNA is TGTGCCAGCAGCTGGGCGTGGTATGGCTACACCTTC. V is TRBV13 and J is TRBJ1-2; D gene unclear. V lost 4 bases, J lost 5 bases, and 8 bases lay in between. The length of the CDR3 is 12 residues. Germline V gene sequence: CDR1 PRHDT, CDR2 FYEKMQ (reference sequence).

The chain combines TRBV13 with TRBJ2-6, with D perhaps matching TRBD2 (7 bases). Looked up from germline, CDR1 is PRHDT and CDR2 is FYEKMQ (reference sequence). Trimming removed 5 bases at V and 12 bases at J, with 20 bases between. The CDR3 extends over 15 amino acids. CDR3 region: CASSPRGGGSVVLTF. DNA of the CDR3: TGTGCCAGCAGCCCAAGGGGCGGGGGCTCCGTCGTCCTGACTTTC.

The chain couples TRBV20-1 to TRBJ2-3; weak D call: TRBD1 (6 bases). Germline V gene sequence: CDR1 DFQATT, CDR2 SNEGSKA (reference sequence). V was shortened by 3 bases and J by 2 bases, with 18 bases between the two germline ends. The CDR3 is 16 amino acids. The CDR3 DNA sequence: TGCAGTGCTAGGGTCTCGGGACACCAAGTCACAGATACGCAGTATTTT. Protein: CSARVSGHQVTDTQYF.

This clonotype was observed once. This chain connects TRBV4-1 to TRBJ2-7; 7 bases align to TRBD1. CDR1 is MGHRA, CDR2 YSYEKL, per germline. The V and J ends lost 0 bases and 11 bases, in that order; junction bases with no gene match: 13. The CDR3 covers 15 residues. This CDR3 reads CASSQEAGTEKRKYF. CDR3 coding DNA: TGCGCCAGCAGCCAAGAGGCCGGGACAGAAAAAAGAAAGTACTTC.

The gene calls are TRBV4-2 and TRBJ2-1, with D possibly TRBD1 on 5 matching bases. Germline V gene data show CDR1 as LGHNA and CDR2 as YNFKEQ. Trimming cost V 5 bases and J 9 bases, with 17 bases left between them. The CDR3 is 14 residues long. CDR3 residues: CASSIGAGMAEQFF. CDR3 nucleotide sequence: TGTGCCAGCAGCATTGGGGCTGGGATGGCTGAGCAGTTCTTC.

V gene TRBV3-1 combines with J gene TRBJ2-1; no reliable D call. Per the germline V gene, CDR1 is LGHDT and CDR2 is YNNKEL (reference sequence). The CDR3 loop spans 15 amino acids. The V end was cut by 0 bases, the J end by 4 bases, with 10 bases between. CDR3 sequence (DNA): TGTGCCAGCAGCCAAGATGCGGTGAGATACAATGAGCAGTTCTTC. Translation gives CASSQDAVRYNEQFF.

V gene TRBV27 combines with J gene TRBJ2-7, with D tentatively TRBD1 (6 bases). From germline, CDR1 is MNHEY and CDR2 SMNVEV (reference sequence). The CDR3 consists of 13 residues. Between the trimmed V and J ends, which lost 4 bases and 2 bases, there was a span of 9 bases. CDR3: CASSYRDTYEQYF. CDR3 DNA: TGTGCCAGCAGTTATCGGGACACCTACGAGCAGTACTTC.

The rearrangement links TRBV15 to TRBJ1-1; D gene uncertain. The germline gives CDR1 LNHNV, CDR2 YYDKDF (reference sequence). The CDR3 runs 14 residues. Deletions cut 5 bases from V and 8 bases from J, with 18 bases between. CDR3 amino acids: CATSADGGLGEAFF. The DNA of the CDR3 is TGTGCCACCAGCGCGGACGGCGGCCTCGGGGAAGCTTTCTTT. Full variable domain (missing parts from reference TRBV15 and TRBJ1-1): DAMVIQNPRYQVTQFGKPVTLSCSQTLNHNVMYWYQQKSSQAPKLLFHYYDKDFNNEADTPDNFQSRRPNTSFCFLDIRSPGLGDTAMYLCATSADGGLGEAFFGQGTRLTVV.

The V and J genes are TRBV29-1 and TRBJ2-7; 11 nucleotides match TRBD2. After removal of 3 bases from V and 3 bases from J, the junction contained 7 bases not matched to a gene. The CDR3 spans 15 residues. Germline-derived CDR1 and CDR2 are SQVTM and ANQGSEA. The CDR3 bases are TGCAGCGTTGACTTCCTAACTAGCGGGGGCTACGAGCAGTACTTC. Residues: CSVDFLTSGGYEQYF.

The sample holds one count of this clonotype. CDR3 sequence reads: CASSDGQRNTEAFF. The CDR3 region has the DNA TGTGCCAGCAGCGATGGACAGAGGAACACTGAAGCTTTCTTT. V usage is TRBV12-3 or TRBV12-4 and J usage is TRBJ1-1; TRBD1 might be the D (6 bases). This CDR3 is built from 14 residues. V was pared by 6 bases and J by 1 base, with 12 bases between.

This rearrangement joins TRBV29-1 to TRBJ1-2; D might be TRBD1 (5 bases). The CDR3 has 14 amino acids. CDR1 is SQVTM and CDR2 is ANQGSEA in the germline V gene. Trimming pared 5 bases from V and 1 base from J, leaving 14 bases between. In DNA form, the CDR3 reads TGCAGCGTTCCTCCGGGACCGGTTAACTATGGCTACACCTTC. It codes for CSVPPGPVNYGYTF.

The chain combines TRBV20-1 with TRBJ2-1, with unresolved D. V shed 0 bases and J shed 0 bases, with 9 bases lying between them. CDR3 length: 15 residues. Germline lookup yields CDR1 DFQATT and CDR2 SNEGSKA (reference sequence). DNA of the CDR3: TGCAGTGCTAGAGATTACCAGAGCTCCTACAATGAGCAGTTCTTC. Translating it yields CSARDYQSSYNEQFF.

The count of this clonotype is one. This chain connects TRBV7-9 to TRBJ2-3, with D perhaps matching TRBD1 or TRBD2 (5 bases each). The CDR3 length is 16 residues. Germline V lookup: CDR1 SEHNR, CDR2 FQNEAQ (reference sequence). Trimming removed 2 bases from V and 7 bases from J, with 19 bases in between. CDR3 sequence: CASSLIGDYRWNTQYF. In DNA form, the CDR3 reads TGTGCCAGCAGCTTAATCGGGGATTACAGGTGGAATACGCAGTATTTT.

The CDR3 nucleotides read TGCAGCGTTGTATTCCAAGAGACCCAGTACTTC. Its translation: CSVVFQETQYF. The chain employs TRBV29-1 and TRBJ2-5, with D uncertain. There are 11 residues in the CDR3. Germline V gene lookup returns CDR1 SQVTM and CDR2 ANQGSEA. V gave up 4 bases and J gave up 1 base, with 4 bases separating them.

The sample holds one count of this clonotype. This chain connects TRBV30 to TRBJ2-3; the D gene could be TRBD1 or TRBD2 (5 bases each). The CDR3 runs to 14 residues. V lost 2 bases, J lost 6 bases, and 15 bases lay in between. In germline, CDR1 is GTSNPN, CDR2 SVGIG (reference sequence). The CDR3 spells CAWSWTGPRDTQYF. DNA for the CDR3: TGTGCCTGGAGTTGGACGGGACCAAGGGATACGCAGTATTTT.

The CDR3 nucleotides read TGTGCCAGCAGCCAAGATAACGGGACCCACACTGAAGCTTTCTTT. Residues: CASSQDNGTHTEAFF. The gene calls are TRBV3-1 and TRBJ1-1; maybe TRBD1 (5 bases). The CDR3 runs 15 residues. Trimming cost V 0 bases and J 3 bases, with 11 bases left between them. Germline-derived CDR1 and CDR2 are LGHDT and YNNKEL (reference sequence).

The chain joins TRBV19 to TRBJ2-5; unclear D gene. V was clipped by 5 bases and J by 5 bases, with 12 bases between them. Germline-derived CDR1 and CDR2 are LNHDA and SQIVND (reference sequence). The CDR3 has 13 residues. The CDR3 region has the DNA TGTGCCAGTAGTGTCGCCGGGTGGGAGACCCAGTACTTC. It encodes CASSVAGWETQYF.